This T cell receptor (beta chain) derives from a study of shared clonotypes between healthy human individuals (dated by TCRdb to 2019 to 2021). Study-level background: A few men and a couple of women, aged 18 to 49 years, made up the cohort. For each donor, three plates each were used for CD4 naive and CD4 memory, two plates were used for CD8 naive, and one plate was used for CD8 memory. To estimate repertoire size and how much clonotype sharing occurs between individuals, the study deeply sequenced the blood TCR repertoires of several healthy adults. Libraries were prepared and TCR repertoires were sequenced by different laboratories using diverse techniques, in order to increase sequencing depth and limit assay-specific biases. Per donor, leukapheresis produced somewhere between about 0.94 and 9.5 billion PBMCs. The paper's findings and limits, for the study overall: Based on pairwise subsampling, the degree of clonotype sharing among donors was expected to be affected by sequencing depth. Naive subsets generally had larger estimated clonotype richness than memory subsets. The genetic and exposure-history diversity represented was limited by the small number of donors. Sharing across a few donors was observed for roughly 5.4% of naive CD4, 3% to 4% of naive CD8, over 2% of memory CD4, and about 0.39% of memory CD8 clonotypes. Rarefaction of sorted-subset datasets indicated incomplete sequencing despite the large sequencing depth. Sampling was restricted to blood, and TCR repertoires in tissues likely differ from the TCR repertoires found in blood. Compared with non-shared clonotypes, the clonotypes found in all four sorted-subset donors had higher generation probabilities.

The donors were healthy, HIV-negative adults who had no recently reported acute infections or vaccinations. Only Caucasian adults living in Nashville, Tennessee, USA were represented among the donors. CD4+ T cells were enriched through magnetic negative selection, after which naive cells were positively selected on CD45RA and the remaining negative fraction served as the memory subset. After blood collection by leukapheresis, PBMCs were isolated using Ficoll-Histopaque density gradient centrifugation and then cryopreserved in the vapor phase of liquid nitrogen. Analytical flow cytometry was used to check the purity and quantity of every magnetically sorted T cell population. Each sorted fraction had its genomic DNA isolated and then quantified by UV absorbance on a Nanodrop 2000c. Using the deep immunoSEQ assay, TCR CDR3 regions were amplified from genomic DNA by multiplex PCR. Extracted genomic DNA from each cell subset was distributed evenly across all wells of several immunoSEQ 96-well plates, and each plate was treated as a replicate. For sorted subsets, approximately 210 ng of genomic DNA, equivalent to roughly 30,000 T cell genomes, went into each replicate PCR. Purified libraries were quantified with a Qubit 3.0 fluorometer, sized on a Bioanalyzer 2100, and re-quantified with the KAPA Library Quantification kit. A separate single-read 150-cycle Illumina NextSeq 550 flow cell was used to sequence each immunoSEQ 96-well plate. The paper's processing steps were these. Because the immunoSEQ output held only junctional sequences and lacked quality scores, the filtering could not match the filtering applied to full-length reads. Sequences were annotated with PyIR, a Python wrapper for IgBLAST v1.9, and V/J genes and CDR3 were assigned using IMGT germline references. Reads with weak V/J assignments (E-value above 1e-6), missing CDR3, stop codons, out-of-frame junctions, or ambiguous translated residues were removed. A V3J clonotype was defined by an identical inferred V gene, J gene, and CDR3 amino acid sequence. To compute the percentage overlap between repertoires, the number of shared unique clonotypes was divided by the size of the smaller repertoire. Richness of each repertoire was evaluated using RTK rarefaction, the Chao1 estimator, and Recon v2.1 estimates of unobserved clonotypes. Generation probabilities for all TCRbeta clonotypes obtained by the gDNA method from a handful of donors were computed using OLGA. TCRdb mirrors the immuneACCESS table, restricted to in-frame sequences. Some clones are absent from its copies; in checked studies, under half trace to an unresolved V gene, and the reason for the others is unknown. From that table come the V and J calls and clone size; the DNA was used to work out D and trimming. This sample is represented by under 1,100,000 clones; about three quarters of them were singletons. Of the sample, approximately 1.3% falls within the top ten clones.

To note about this clone: The antigen it recognizes is unknown. Base qualities were left out, and no much larger clone turns up one base away.

From its cysteine to its phenylalanine, the CDR3 spans 17 amino acids. Of all the DNA, just the CDR3 is kept, 51 bases in frame from base 1. Here V drops 1 base and J drops 7 bases, and the junction holds 11 bases not matched to any gene. CDR1 MGHRA and CDR2 YSYEKL are derived from the germline V gene. The origin of this receptor is a man aged 18 to 35 in good health. The sample was memory CD4+ T cells sorted from blood. The cell subset or site label on this specimen signifies: CD45RA-negative fraction. The chain joins TRBV4-1 to TRBJ1-4; the junction holds 8 bases that match TRBD1. The bases read TGCGCCAGCAGCCAAGGAACTCCTACAGGGGGTAGTGAAAAACTGTTTTTT. Protein translation: CASSQGTPTGGSEKLFF.